This entry lists 28 T cell receptor beta chains sequenced from one sample in a study of response to subunit inactivated influenza vaccine. One entry per CDR3 protein results from TCRdb running MiXCR on the RT-PCR reads. Of more than 550,000 distinct CDR3 sequences in the sample, roughly 12% were seen once. The sample was PBMCs from blood, taken on the day of vaccination. The receptor set was obtained from a man between 50 and 59 years old who received an inactivated influenza vaccine.

Here the CDR3 reads CASSSTGTGASYEQYF. CDR3 sequence (DNA): TGTGCCAGCAGTTCCACCGGGACAGGGGCCTCCTACGAGCAGTACTTC. V is TRBV6-5 and J is TRBJ2-7, with 10 bases lining up with TRBD1. The CDR3 runs 16 residues. The trim removed 4 bases at V and 0 bases at J, leaving 6 bases unmatched. CDR1 is MNHEY and CDR2 is SVGAGI in the germline V gene.

The chain couples TRBV12-3 or TRBV12-4 to TRBJ1-6; TRBD1 agrees at 9 bases. V shed 5 bases and J 4 bases; nucleotides not matched to a gene: 6. The CDR3 length is 16 residues. CDR3 sequence: CASSQGQGRYNSPLHF. The CDR3 DNA follows: TGTGCCAGCAGTCAAGGACAGGGGCGGTATAATTCACCCCTCCACTTT.

V gene TRBV12-3 or TRBV12-4 combines with J gene TRBJ1-3; 8 bases agree with TRBD1. This CDR3 comprises 13 residues. Trimming took 5 bases from V and 6 from J; bases not matched to a gene: 3. The CDR3 loop reads CASSRQGANTIYF. For the CDR3, the DNA is TGTGCCAGCAGTCGGCAGGGGGCAAACACCATATATTTT.

The chain employs TRBV6-1 and TRBJ2-4; the D is unclear. The CDR3 is 15 amino acids. Deletions cut 2 bases from V and 1 base from J, with 9 bases between. CDR1 and CDR2 (germline): MNHNS, SASEGT. In DNA, the CDR3 is TGTGCCAGCAGTGAATCCAAGGGCGCCAAAAACATTCAGTACTTC. Its protein is CASSESKGAKNIQYF.

This clonotype showed up just a few times. The chain employs TRBV20-1 and TRBJ2-5, with D hard to call. The ends were cut back, 2 bases at V and 5 bases at J, with 12 bases in the middle. The CDR3 covers 13 residues. Germline loops: CDR1 DFQATT, CDR2 SNEGSKA (reference sequence). The DNA of the CDR3 is TGCAGTGCTAGAAGGCAGGACCCGGAGACCCAGTACTTC. Its protein product is CSARRQDPETQYF.

The sample holds many counts of this clonotype. The chain employs TRBV18 and TRBJ2-5; D is unresolved. The CDR3 covers 15 residues. Germline loops: CDR1 KGHSH, CDR2 LQKENI. V shed 3 bases and J shed 0 bases, with 11 bases lying between them. This CDR3 is CASSPTITNQETQYF. The CDR3 coding sequence is TGTGCCAGCTCACCTACGATAACAAACCAAGAGACCCAGTACTTC.

This chain uses TRBV24-1 with TRBJ2-2; tentatively, D is TRBD2 (6 bases). The CDR3 has 16 residues. Germline V lookup: CDR1 KGHDR, CDR2 SFDVKD. Trimming left V 5 bases short and J 4 bases short, with 16 bases between. In DNA form, the CDR3 reads TGTGCCACCAGTGTTCCGGGAGCGGGTCGCACCGGGGAGCTGTTTTTT. Translation gives CATSVPGAGRTGELFF.

This sequence joins TRBV28 and TRBJ2-7; no clear D. The length of the CDR3 is 14 residues. V lost 3 bases and J lost 0, with 9 bases in between. CDR1 is MDHEN, CDR2 SYDVKM, per germline. CDR3 region: CASSFFQVSYEQYF. In DNA form, the CDR3 reads TGTGCCAGCAGTTTTTTCCAGGTCTCCTACGAGCAGTACTTC.

The chain recombines TRBV24-1 with TRBJ1-1; TRBD1 might be the D (5 bases). Per the germline V gene, CDR1 is KGHDR and CDR2 is SFDVKD. The CDR3 has 13 amino acids. With 6 bases removed from V and 0 bases from J, the gap between germline ends came to 7 bases. The CDR3 nucleotides read TGTGCCACCAGTACGGGGGTGAACACTGAAGCTTTCTTT. Amino acids: CATSTGVNTEAFF.

This clonotype occurred a few times. The rearrangement links TRBV4-2 to TRBJ2-7, with D perhaps given as TRBD1 or TRBD2 (5 bases each). V was cut by 1 base and J by 2 bases, with 12 bases left in between. Germline V gives CDR1 LGHNA, CDR2 YNFKEQ. The CDR3 has 15 amino acids. The CDR3 protein is CASSQGLGVTYEQYF. CDR3 DNA: TGTGCCAGCAGCCAAGGTTTGGGGGTTACCTACGAGCAGTACTTC.

V is TRBV15 and J is TRBJ2-3, with 8 bases aligning to TRBD2. Germline lookup yields CDR1 LNHNV and CDR2 YYDKDF (reference sequence). J was trimmed by 4 bases and V by 4 bases; bases with no gene match: 10. There are 16 residues in the CDR3. CDR3 protein: CATSNPKRGGPDTQYF. CDR3 in DNA: TGTGCCACCAGCAACCCGAAGCGCGGGGGGCCAGATACGCAGTATTTT.

The rearrangement joins TRBV2 to TRBJ2-3; D tentatively fits TRBD1 or TRBD2 (5 bases each). V lost 6 bases and J lost 0, with 10 bases in between. The germline CDR1 and CDR2 sequences are SNHLY and FYNNEI. This CDR3 spans 14 amino acids. The CDR3 nucleotides are TGTGCCAGCAGGGGGACCTTTAGCACAGATACGCAGTATTTT. This gives the protein CASRGTFSTDTQYF.

This clonotype was detected a few times. The chain couples TRBV6-5 to TRBJ2-2, with D possibly matching TRBD1 (5 bases). Germline CDR1 is MNHEY and CDR2 is SVGAGI. The CDR3 runs 14 residues. V was pared by 2 bases and J by 6 bases, with 10 bases between. The CDR3 region has the DNA TGTGCCAGCAGTTACGTGTCAGGGCCCGGGGAGCTGTTTTTT. It codes for CASSYVSGPGELFF.

This clonotype was picked up many times. The chain has TRBV19 and TRBJ1-1, with D possibly matching TRBD1 (6 bases). The CDR3 consists of 15 residues. Trimming pared 6 bases from V and 2 bases from J, leaving 16 bases between. CDR1 and CDR2 from the germline V gene are LNHDA and SQIVND (reference sequence). The CDR3 sequence: CASRQRRGENTEAFF. The CDR3 DNA sequence: TGTGCCAGTAGACAGCGCAGGGGAGAAAACACTGAAGCTTTCTTT.

V usage is TRBV20-1 and J usage is TRBJ2-3, with 11 bases lining up with TRBD2. Germline CDR1 and CDR2: DFQATT and SNEGSKA (reference sequence). This CDR3 spans 14 amino acids. The ends lost 5 bases at V and 5 bases at J; junction bases unmatched: 6. The CDR3 coding sequence is TGCAGTGCTGTAGCGGGAGGGCCCGTAGATACGCAGTATTTT. Residues: CSAVAGGPVDTQYF.

In its sample, this clonotype was seen many times. The chain recombines TRBV25-1 with TRBJ1-2; the match to TRBD1 covers 9 bases. The germline gives CDR1 MGHDK, CDR2 SYGVNS. V was pared by 4 bases and J by 4 bases, with 10 bases of the junction left unmatched. The CDR3 is made up of 16 amino acids. The CDR3, as DNA: TGTGCCAGCAGTGGACGCCCCGGGACAGGGACCTATGGCTACACCTTC. Residues: CASSGRPGTGTYGYTF.

This clonotype came up many times. The CDR3 DNA sequence: TGCAGCGCCATCGAGAACGAAAAACTGTTTTTT. It yields the protein CSAIENEKLFF. V and J are TRBV29-1 and TRBJ1-4; D is uncertain. The germline CDR1 and CDR2 sequences are SQVTM and ANQGSEA. The CDR3 is made up of 11 amino acids. Trimming shortened V by 7 bases and J by 8 bases, and 11 bases separated the two germline ends.

The chain couples TRBV4-2 to TRBJ2-2, with 7 positions matching TRBD1. With V trimmed by 0 bases and J by 9 bases, 10 bases remained unmatched. The CDR3 contains 16 residues. Germline values: CDR1 LGHNA, CDR2 YNFKEQ. The CDR3 nucleotides read TGTGCCAGCAGCCAAGAAGGGGGCGGATACGGTCGGGAGCTGTTTTTT. Amino acid sequence: CASSQEGGGYGRELFF.

This clonotype was seen many times. The V and J genes are TRBV7-2 and TRBJ2-4; D tentatively fits TRBD1 or TRBD2 (5 bases each). CDR3 length: 13 amino acids. The V and J ends lost 4 bases and 9 bases respectively, with 13 bases between them. The V gene's germline CDR1 is SGHTA and CDR2 FQGNSA. The CDR3 is CASSSNARGIQYF. CDR3 in DNA: TGTGCCAGCAGCTCCAACGCGAGGGGCATTCAGTACTTC.

This clonotype was observed many times. The chain couples TRBV7-2 to TRBJ1-1, with no clear D. The CDR3 length is 17 residues. The germline V and J ends were trimmed by 0 bases and 1 base, with 15 bases remaining between them. In germline, CDR1 is SGHTA, CDR2 FQGNSA. The CDR3 DNA reads as TGTGCCAGCAGCTTAGCGGGCGTGTGGCAGGCGAACACTGAAGCTTTCTTT. As protein: CASSLAGVWQANTEAFF.

This clonotype was seen ten or more times. The genes are TRBV11-2 and TRBJ2-7, with 12 bases aligning to TRBD2. CDR3 length equals 15 residues. The germline V gene has CDR1 SGHAT and CDR2 FQNNGV. J lost 3 bases, V lost 5 bases, and 5 bases had no gene match. This CDR3 reads CASSPGTSGFYEQYF. DNA of the CDR3: TGTGCCAGCAGCCCCGGGACTAGCGGGTTCTACGAGCAGTACTTC.

The gene calls are TRBV30 and TRBJ2-4; D uncertain. This CDR3 has 14 amino acids. CDR1 GTSNPN and CDR2 SVGIG come from the germline V gene (reference sequence). The ends were cut back, 0 bases at V and 0 bases at J, with 6 bases in the middle. The CDR3 region is CAWSVTLAKNIQYF. Written as DNA, the CDR3 is TGTGCCTGGAGTGTAACTCTAGCCAAAAACATTCAGTACTTC.

This clonotype has only a few counts. The rearrangement joins TRBV28 to TRBJ2-7; weak D call: TRBD2 (6 bases). This CDR3 has 11 residues. Germline V gene data show CDR1 as MDHEN and CDR2 as SYDVKM. The V and J ends lost 4 bases and 9 bases respectively, with 10 bases between them. The chain's CDR3 is CASSSEEGQYF. The CDR3 coding sequence is TGTGCCAGCAGTTCCGAGGAGGGGCAGTACTTC.

This chain connects TRBV24-1 to TRBJ2-1; TRBD2 matches at 11 bases. This CDR3 has 16 amino acids. V shed 4 bases, J shed 7 bases, and the junction held 8 bases outside the gene matches. Per germline, CDR1 KGHDR and CDR2 SFDVKD. The CDR3 DNA follows: TGTGCCACCAGTGACTTAGCGGGGGGGCCTTTTAATGAGCAGTTCTTC. Translating it yields CATSDLAGGPFNEQFF.

The table lists this clonotype with a few counts. The chain uses TRBV24-1 and TRBJ2-1; TRBD2 matches at 7 bases. Germline V gene lookup returns CDR1 KGHDR and CDR2 SFDVKD. CDR3 length equals 16 residues. V was clipped by 1 base and J by 7 bases; unmatched bases: 9. Here the CDR3 DNA reads TGTGCCACCAGTGATTTAGCTACTAGCGTCGGAAATGAGCAGTTCTTC. Protein: CATSDLATSVGNEQFF.

V is TRBV12-3 or TRBV12-4 and J is TRBJ2-3; 7 bases align to TRBD2. Germline trimming cut 6 bases from V and 2 bases from J; bases unmatched to any gene: 23. This CDR3 is built from 20 residues. CDR3 sequence: CASSVIAGGKEPRNTDTQYF. CDR3 coding DNA: TGTGCCAGCAGCGTAATAGCGGGCGGCAAGGAACCCCGAAACACAGATACGCAGTATTTT.

The chain carries TRBV27 and TRBJ2-1; D is undetermined. Germline V CDR1 and CDR2: MNHEY, SMNVEV (reference sequence). This CDR3 has 14 residues. With 5 bases removed from V and 7 bases from J, the gap between germline ends came to 15 bases. The CDR3 sequence is CASSRQLTINEQFF. Here the CDR3 DNA reads TGTGCCAGCAGTAGACAACTGACAATAAATGAGCAGTTCTTC.

In regard to this clonotype: This may stem from a read error, because a much larger clone lies one nucleotide away. The CDR3, as DNA: TGTGCCAGCAGCCAAGAGAAAGAGACCCAGTACTTC. It yields the protein CASSQEKETQYF. This chain uses TRBV4-2 with TRBJ2-5; D unresolved. CDR1 is LGHNA and CDR2 is YNFKEQ in the germline V gene. There are 12 residues in the CDR3. Trimming removed 0 bases at V and 3 bases at J, with 2 bases between.